These 22 T cell receptor beta chains share one sample of origin, sequenced in a study of cytomegalovirus exposure and HLA in healthy donors. Vbeta (60) and Jbeta (13) primers were used in the PCR. The method was immunoSEQ multiplex PCR; TCRdb's version includes in-frame clones alone and lacks a portion of them. Of 120,000 to 150,000 clones in the sample, almost 80% were seen once. Sequenced: PBMCs. Every receptor here comes from a male donor in good health and CMV-seronegative.

The chain recombines TRBV7-3 with TRBJ2-3; 8 nucleotides align to TRBD1. V lost 5 bases to trimming and J lost 4 bases; unmatched junction nucleotides: 2. This CDR3 spans 13 amino acids. Germline V gene lookup returns CDR1 SGHTA and CDR2 FQGTGA. CDR3 coding DNA: TGTGCCAGCAGCGACAGGGGACCAGATACGCAGTATTTT. Encoded protein: CASSDRGPDTQYF.

J is TRBJ2-1 and V is TRBV2; D not certain. Trimming cost V 4 bases and J 7 bases, with 11 bases left between them. The CDR3 runs to 13 residues. Per germline, CDR1 SNHLY and CDR2 FYNNEI. The chain's CDR3 is CASSVYTWNEQFF. CDR3 nucleotides: TGTGCCAGCAGTGTTTACACCTGGAATGAGCAGTTCTTC.

J is TRBJ1-2 and V is TRBV11-2; 9 nucleotides match TRBD1. The V gene end was trimmed by 1 base and the J gene end by 7 bases; junction bases not matched to a gene: 4. The CDR3 covers 14 residues. The V gene's germline CDR1 is SGHAT and CDR2 FQNNGV. This CDR3 reads CASSLGQGEFGYTF. As DNA, the CDR3 is TGTGCCAGCAGCTTAGGACAGGGGGAGTTTGGCTACACCTTC.

Worth noting for this clone: This sample also contains other DNA sequences that code for the same CDR3. V usage is TRBV7-9 and J usage is TRBJ1-5, with 7 bases that match TRBD1. J lost 7 bases, V lost 5 bases, and 8 bases had no gene match. CDR3 length: 14 amino acids. Germline V gives CDR1 SEHNR, CDR2 FQNEAQ (reference sequence). The DNA of the CDR3 is TGTGCCAGCAGCCCCCAGGGACAGAGGCAGCCCCAGCATTTT. It translates to CASSPQGQRQPQHF.

This chain uses TRBV15 with TRBJ2-7, with TRBD1 identical over 8 bases. The CDR3 consists of 15 residues. CDR1 LNHNV and CDR2 YYDKDF come from the germline V gene (reference sequence). With V trimmed by 2 bases and J by 10 bases, 13 bases remained unmatched. This CDR3 is CATSRSRAGTGGQYF. CDR3 nucleotide sequence: TGTGCCACCAGCAGATCACGGGCAGGGACAGGAGGACAGTACTTC.

This chain connects TRBV6-1 to TRBJ2-3; TRBD2 matches at 10 bases. V lost 3 bases and J lost 4; bases outside the gene matches: 7. The CDR3 sequence is 16 residues long. CDR1 and CDR2 from the germline V gene are MNHNS and SASEGT. CDR3 residues: CASSDLASGSADTQYF. The CDR3 region has the DNA TGTGCCAGCAGTGATCTGGCTAGCGGGAGCGCAGATACGCAGTATTTT.

This sequence joins TRBV10-1 and TRBJ1-1; D not certain. This CDR3 is built from 17 residues. Germline values: CDR1 WNHNN, CDR2 SYGVQD (reference sequence). V was trimmed by 0 bases and J by 3 bases, leaving 17 bases between them. The DNA of the CDR3 is TGCGCCAGCAGTGAGTCGAGTTGGGGAGTCATCCACACTGAAGCTTTCTTT. This codes for CASSESSWGVIHTEAFF.

The rearrangement uses TRBV7-7 and TRBJ2-5; D may be TRBD1 (7 bases). V was shortened by 1 base and J by 5 bases, with 17 bases between the two germline ends. The CDR3 extends over 16 amino acids. Per the germline V gene, CDR1 is SSHAT and CDR2 is FNYEAQ (reference sequence). The CDR3 reads CASSLVGAGGQETQYF. The DNA for the CDR3 is TGTGCCAGCAGCTTAGTTGGGGCCGGGGGACAGGAGACCCAGTACTTC.

CDR3 loop: CASSFLFRNTEAFF. The CDR3 region has the DNA TGTGCCAGCAGCTTCCTCTTCCGGAACACTGAAGCTTTCTTT. The chain is built from TRBV5-5 and TRBJ1-1; D unresolved. The V gene lost 2 bases and the J gene lost 1 base, with 9 bases spanning the gap. This CDR3 is 14 amino acids long. Germline V gene sequence: CDR1 SGHKS, CDR2 YYEKEE (reference sequence).

This clone was counted once. The chain couples TRBV21-1 to TRBJ2-1; the table's D call of TRBD1 was not tested on the DNA. TRBV21-1 is deemed a pseudogene. This CDR3 region has 16 residues. The CDR3: CASSITGHLTRDEQFF. CDR3 in DNA: TGTGCCAGCAGCATCACTGGACACCTCACCCGGGATGAGCAGTTCTTC.

This sequence joins TRBV13 and TRBJ2-3; 8 nucleotides line up with TRBD2. J lost 3 bases, V lost 6 bases, and 8 bases had no gene match. Looked up from germline, CDR1 is PRHDT and CDR2 is FYEKMQ (reference sequence). This CDR3 spans 15 amino acids. DNA of the CDR3: TGTGCCAGCAGTTCAGCGGGGGCCGGGACAGATACGCAGTATTTT. Its protein is CASSSAGAGTDTQYF.

This clone has only a few counts. V gene TRBV7-9 combines with J gene TRBJ2-3; D possibly corresponds to TRBD1 (6 bases). Germline loops: CDR1 SEHNR, CDR2 FQNEAQ (reference sequence). Between the trimmed V and J ends, which lost 6 bases and 0 bases, there was a span of 7 bases. This CDR3 has 13 residues. CDR3 sequence (DNA): TGTGCCAGCAGACAGGGTAGCACAGATACGCAGTATTTT. Its protein product is CASRQGSTDTQYF.

Remarks on this clone: Other DNA sequences in this specimen translate into the identical CDR3. V gene TRBV18 combines with J gene TRBJ2-7; no definite D call. The CDR3 loop spans 12 amino acids. Per germline, CDR1 KGHSH and CDR2 LQKENI. Trimming left V 3 bases short and J 0 bases short, with 3 bases between. This chain's CDR3 is CASSPSSYEQYF. CDR3 nucleotides: TGTGCCAGCTCACCGAGCTCCTACGAGCAGTACTTC.

The chain employs TRBV4-2 and TRBJ2-5, with TRBD2 identical over 11 bases. Losses at the gene ends were 4 bases for V and 4 bases for J; bases not matched to a gene: 8. This CDR3 is 16 amino acids long. The V gene's germline CDR1 is LGHNA and CDR2 YNFKEQ. This CDR3 reads CASSPLTSGKSETQYF. DNA of the CDR3: TGTGCCAGCAGCCCCCTGACTAGCGGGAAATCAGAGACCCAGTACTTC.

The rearrangement uses TRBV11-2 and TRBJ2-7, with D perhaps TRBD2 (6 bases). The CDR3 is made up of 14 amino acids. V gave up 5 bases and J gave up 1 base, with 12 bases separating them. From germline, CDR1 is SGHAT and CDR2 FQNNGV. This chain's CDR3 is CASSPRRDSYEQYF. DNA for the CDR3: TGTGCCAGCAGCCCAAGGAGGGATTCCTACGAGCAGTACTTC. The full variable domain, in which reference TRBV11-2 and TRBJ2-7 provide the parts outside the CDR3, is EAGVAQSPRYKIIEKRQSVAFWCNPISGHATLYWYQQILGQGPKLLIQFQNNGVVDDSQLPKDRFSAERLKGVDSTLKIQPAKLEDSAVYLCASSPRRDSYEQYFGPGTRLTVT.

The chain has TRBV5-1 and TRBJ2-7; TRBD2 might be the D (6 bases). The CDR3 has 15 residues. V was pared by 0 bases and J by 3 bases, with 13 bases between. CDR1 is SGHRS and CDR2 is YFSETQ in the germline V gene. CDR3 bases: TGCGCCAGCAGCTTGGGTAGCGGAAACCTCTACGAGCAGTACTTC. Its translation is CASSLGSGNLYEQYF.

The chain links TRBV7-2 to TRBJ2-5, with TRBD2 matching 12 bases. CDR1 is SGHTA and CDR2 is FQGNSA in the germline V gene. V was pared by 5 bases and J by 9 bases, with 13 bases of the junction left unmatched. This CDR3 contains 16 residues. CDR3 in DNA: TGTGCCAGCAGCCTAGAACTAGCGGGGGGCCGGGAGGCCCAGTACTTC. Translation gives CASSLELAGGREAQYF. Based on the CDR3 plus reference TRBV7-2 and TRBJ2-5, the full variable domain is GAGVSQSPSNKVTEKGKDVELRCDPISGHTALYWYRQSLGQGLEFLIYFQGNSAPDKSGLPSDRFSAERTGGSVSTLTIQRTQQEDSAVYLCASSLELAGGREAQYFGPGTRLLVL.

This clone showed up just once. V and J are TRBV6-1 and TRBJ1-3; D gene ambiguous. The CDR3 is 13 residues long. Looked up from germline, CDR1 is MNHNS and CDR2 is SASEGT. The V and J ends lost 5 bases and 2 bases respectively, with 7 bases between them. The CDR3 is CASSSVAGNTIYF. For the CDR3, the DNA is TGTGCCAGCAGTTCGGTAGCTGGAAACACCATATATTTT.

The chain couples TRBV19 to TRBJ1-5, with D possibly TRBD1 on 5 matching bases. Trimming cost V 2 bases and J 4 bases, with 6 bases left between them. The germline V gene has CDR1 LNHDA and CDR2 SQIVND (reference sequence). The CDR3 sequence is 13 residues long. The CDR3 spells CASSIYRNQPQHF. The CDR3 region has the DNA TGTGCCAGTAGTATATACAGGAATCAGCCCCAGCATTTT.

This clone has more than one count but fewer than ten. The genes are TRBV6-5 and TRBJ1-1; D call uncertain. V was clipped by 0 bases and J by 0 bases, with 8 bases between them. This CDR3 contains 15 residues. The germline gives CDR1 MNHEY, CDR2 SVGAGI. CDR3 nucleotide sequence: TGTGCCAGCAGTTACTCGAACACACTGAACACTGAAGCTTTCTTT. Protein: CASSYSNTLNTEAFF.

V is TRBV9 and J is TRBJ2-1, with D possibly TRBD1 on 6 matching bases. Per the germline V gene, CDR1 is SGDLS and CDR2 is YYNGEE. The CDR3 loop spans 13 amino acids. The ends were cut back, 0 bases at V and 6 bases at J, with 7 bases in the middle. The CDR3 region has the DNA TGTGCCAGCAGCGTAGCAGGGGTCAATGAGCAGTTCTTC. This sequence encodes CASSVAGVNEQFF.

The chain employs TRBV7-2 and TRBJ1-1; D is uncertain. Germline V gene data show CDR1 as SGHTA and CDR2 as FQGNSA. The CDR3 has 13 residues. The V and J ends lost 5 bases and 4 bases respectively, with 11 bases between them. CDR3 coding DNA: TGTGCCAGCAGCCCCCTTCGAGGCACTGAAGCTTTCTTT. This gives the protein CASSPLRGTEAFF.